This entry lists 30 T cell receptor beta chains sequenced from one sample in a study of cytomegalovirus exposure and HLA in healthy donors. Primers: 60 Vbeta forward and 13 Jbeta reverse. The repertoire was sequenced with immunoSEQ multiplex PCR; TCRdb's copy has only in-frame clones and lacks some. Of 180,000 or so clones in the sample, about 9% were seen once. Sequences were obtained from PBMCs. These receptors were collected from a woman in her 30s in good health and CMV-seropositive.

This sequence joins TRBV5-1 and TRBJ2-3; D remains unclear. The V and J ends lost 5 bases and 4 bases respectively, with 5 bases between them. The CDR3 loop spans 11 amino acids. Germline CDR1 SGHRS, CDR2 YFSETQ. CDR3 in amino acids: CASRQADTQYF. The CDR3 DNA sequence: TGCGCCAGCAGGCAGGCAGATACGCAGTATTTT.

This clone has more than one count but fewer than ten. The V gene is TRBV6-6, the J gene TRBJ2-2, with 8 bases that match TRBD1. CDR1 and CDR2 from the germline V gene are MNHNY and SVGAGI (reference sequence). This CDR3 has 16 amino acids. The V and J ends lost 6 bases and 4 bases, in that order; junction bases with no gene match: 10. The CDR3 is CASSLNRGASTGELFF. CDR3 in DNA: TGTGCCAGCAGCCTGAACAGGGGGGCCAGCACCGGGGAGCTGTTTTTT.

V usage is TRBV19 and J usage is TRBJ1-3; D perhaps matches TRBD1 (6 bases). V was clipped by 5 bases and J by 8 bases, with 19 bases between them. Germline values: CDR1 LNHDA, CDR2 SQIVND (reference sequence). The CDR3 has 15 residues. CDR3 residues: CASSPTGRVVDTIYF. CDR3 bases: TGTGCCAGTAGTCCAACAGGGAGGGTAGTGGACACCATATATTTT.

With regard to this clone: One end of the junction varies from germline; a read error may be responsible. The chain has TRBV9 and TRBJ2-1; perhaps TRBD2 as D (5 bases). The germline V gene has CDR1 SGDLS and CDR2 YYNGEE. The CDR3 has 12 residues. The CDR3 bases are TGTGCCAGCAGGGTAGATCGGACTTCAGAGTTCTTC. Its translation is CASRVDRTSEFF.

The gene calls are TRBV30 and TRBJ2-7; 12 bases are shared with TRBD2. Germline trimming cut 4 bases from V and 5 bases from J; bases unmatched to any gene: 6. Germline V gives CDR1 GTSNPN, CDR2 SVGIG (reference sequence). The CDR3 consists of 14 residues. CDR3 sequence (DNA): TGTGCCTGGAAGAGGACTAGCGGGATGAACGAGCAGTACTTC. It translates to CAWKRTSGMNEQYF.

The genes are TRBV6-1 and TRBJ1-5; D not resolved. Between the trimmed V and J ends, which lost 2 bases and 5 bases, there was a span of 7 bases. Germline assignment: CDR1 MNHNS and CDR2 SASEGT. The CDR3 sequence is 13 residues long. CDR3 DNA sequence: TGTGCCAGCAGTGAATCCCCGGATCAGCCCCAGCATTTT. Its protein product is CASSESPDQPQHF.

On this clone itself: Sequence at one end of the junction differs from germline and may be a read error. Different DNA sequences within this sample yield the same CDR3. This chain connects TRBV2 to TRBJ2-2; 8 bases agree with TRBD2. Germline CDR1 reads SNHLY; CDR2 reads FYNNEI. The CDR3 is 15 residues long. The CDR3 region is CASSVTGGGAGELFF. The DNA of the CDR3 is TGTGCCAGCAGTGTAACGGGAGGGGGTGCCGGGGAGTTGTTTTTT.

This clone appeared a few times. Compared with germline, one end of the junction differs, possibly owing to a read error. The CDR3 DNA follows: TGTGCCAGCAGGGAAGCCCGGGACAGGGGGCTCGGCGGGGAGCTGTTTTTT. Translating gives CASREARDRGLGGELFF. This chain uses TRBV2 with TRBJ2-2; TRBD1 aligns across 12 bases. Germline V gene lookup returns CDR1 SNHLY and CDR2 FYNNEI. The CDR3 is 17 residues long.

This clone was picked up a small number of times. This chain joins TRBV2 and TRBJ2-7; 8 bases are a match to TRBD1. The J segment lost 0 bases and the V segment lost 4 bases, leaving 2 bases of the junction unmatched. Germline lookup yields CDR1 SNHLY and CDR2 FYNNEI. The CDR3 has 14 amino acids. CDR3 sequence: CASSGDRSSYEQYF. In DNA form, the CDR3 reads TGTGCCAGCAGTGGGGACAGGAGCTCCTACGAGCAGTACTTC. Using reference TRBV2 and TRBJ2-7 for the parts outside the CDR3, the full variable domain is EPEVTQTPSHQVTQMGQEVILRCVPISNHLYFYWYRQILGQKVEFLVSFYNNEISEKSEIFDDQFSVERPDGSNFTLKIRSTKLEDSAMYFCASSGDRSSYEQYFGPGTRLTVT.

This clone has just a few counts. This chain uses TRBV7-9 with TRBJ2-2; 9 bases map to TRBD1. This CDR3 is built from 16 residues. The ends lost 5 bases at V and 0 bases at J; junction bases unmatched: 4. Germline V gene sequence: CDR1 SEHNR, CDR2 FQNEAQ (reference sequence). CDR3 region: CASSIRQGANTGELFF. The CDR3 DNA reads as TGTGCCAGCAGCATCAGACAGGGGGCGAACACCGGGGAGCTGTTTTTT.

The J gene is TRBJ1-2, the V gene TRBV4-1; D might be TRBD1 (5 bases). Germline values: CDR1 MGHRA, CDR2 YSYEKL. The length of the CDR3 is 14 residues. V gave up 4 bases and J gave up 3 bases, with 12 bases separating them. The CDR3: CASSPEGAYYGYTF. CDR3 nucleotides: TGCGCCAGCAGCCCCGAAGGGGCCTACTATGGCTACACCTTC.

This clone has just a few counts. Other DNA sequences of this sample code for an identical CDR3. V is TRBV21-1 and J is TRBJ2-7; the table's D call of TRBD2 was not tested on the DNA. TRBV21-1 is classified as a pseudogene. This CDR3 has 16 residues. The CDR3 coding sequence is TGTGCAAGCAGCAAAGTGGAGACTAGCGGATCCTACGAGCAGTACTTC. Translation: CASSKVETSGSYEQYF.

Details on this clone: Other nucleotide sequences from this sample produce the same CDR3. The chain couples TRBV4-2 to TRBJ2-5; D is perhaps TRBD1 (5 bases). CDR1 LGHNA and CDR2 YNFKEQ come from the germline V gene. CDR3 length: 15 residues. V was shortened by 1 base and J by 1 base, with 10 bases between the two germline ends. CDR3 region: CASSQGRASQETQYF. DNA of the CDR3: TGTGCCAGCAGCCAAGGCAGGGCATCCCAAGAGACCCAGTACTTC.

The chain links TRBV11-3 to TRBJ2-1; 10 bases match TRBD2. V dropped 0 bases and J dropped 1; count of bases not matched to a gene: 9. The CDR3 length is 19 residues. Germline CDR1 SGHNT, CDR2 YENEEA. For the CDR3, the DNA is TGTGCCAGCAGCTTAGATCATCGGCTAGCGGGAGCATCCTACAATGAGCAGTTCTTC. Its protein is CASSLDHRLAGASYNEQFF.

V is TRBV7-9 and J is TRBJ1-2, with D tentatively TRBD1 (6 bases). CDR1 and CDR2 from the germline V gene are SEHNR and FQNEAQ (reference sequence). There are 15 residues in the CDR3. Trimming removed 8 bases from V and 2 bases from J, with 18 bases in between. The CDR3 DNA follows: TGTGCCAGCGCCGCCGTGGACAGATACAACTATGGCTACACCTTC. It encodes CASAAVDRYNYGYTF.

The chain has TRBV10-1 and TRBJ2-3; 11 bases line up with TRBD2. This CDR3 is 15 amino acids long. The germline CDR1 and CDR2 sequences are WNHNN and SYGVQD (reference sequence). V shed 6 bases and J 4 bases; nucleotides not matched to a gene: 6. DNA of the CDR3: TGCGCCAGCAGCCCCCGACTAGCGGGACCAGATACGCAGTATTTT. Its protein is CASSPRLAGPDTQYF.

J is TRBJ2-4 and V is TRBV29-1, with a weak D call TRBD2 (7 bases). V gave up 8 bases and J gave up 1 base, with 21 bases separating them. The CDR3 spans 16 residues. Germline-derived CDR1 and CDR2 are SQVTM and ANQGSEA. The DNA of the CDR3 is TGCAGCTCCCCCGGGGGGCGGACGTGGGCCAAAAACATTCAGTACTTC. It specifies CSSPGGRTWAKNIQYF.

This chain joins TRBV5-4 and TRBJ2-1; TRBD2 might be the D (6 bases). The CDR3 sequence is 15 residues long. Trimming cost V 4 bases and J 5 bases, with 16 bases left between them. CDR1 is SGHNT and CDR2 is YYREEE in the germline V gene (reference sequence). The CDR3 coding sequence is TGTGCCAGCAGCGGGAGACTAGGAGGGAACAATGAGCAGTTCTTC. This gives the protein CASSGRLGGNNEQFF. The variable domain in full, completed from reference TRBV5-4 and TRBJ2-1, reads ETGVTQSPTHLIKTRGQQVTLRCSSQSGHNTVSWYQQALGQGPQFIFQYYREEENGRGNFPPRFSGLQFPNYSSELNVNALELDDSALYLCASSGRLGGNNEQFFGPGTRLTVL.

This clone was picked up a small number of times. The V gene is TRBV7-2, the J gene TRBJ2-2; D remains unclear. Germline CDR1 reads SGHTA; CDR2 reads FQGNSA. The CDR3 consists of 14 residues. V lost 5 bases to trimming and J lost 0 bases, with 7 bases between them. The CDR3 here is CASSRDTNTGELFF. The DNA of the CDR3 is TGTGCCAGCAGCCGCGACACGAACACCGGGGAGCTGTTTTTT.

This clone showed up just a few times. Relative to the germline gene, one junction end is altered; a read error may explain this. This same CDR3 is encoded by further DNA sequences in the sample. The rearrangement links TRBV30 to TRBJ2-1, with D hard to call. Per the germline V gene, CDR1 is GTSNPN and CDR2 is SVGIG (reference sequence). The CDR3 has 12 amino acids. CDR3 nucleotide sequence: TGTGCATGGAATTCTATCTACAATGAGCAGTTCTTC. This sequence encodes CAWNSIYNEQFF.

In this sample, this clone turned up a few times. The chain combines TRBV5-6 with TRBJ1-4; 7 nucleotides agree with TRBD1. V lost 0 bases, J lost 8 bases, and 7 bases stayed unmatched. The CDR3 contains 15 residues. Looked up from germline, CDR1 is SGHDT and CDR2 is YYEEEE. This CDR3 reads CASSLVAGGQEKLFF. CDR3 bases: TGTGCCAGCAGCTTGGTTGCAGGGGGGCAAGAAAAACTGTTTTTT. Filled out from reference TRBV5-6 and TRBJ1-4, the complete variable domain reads DAGVTQSPTHLIKTRGQQVTLRCSPKSGHDTVSWYQQALGQGPQFIFQYYEEEERQRGNFPDRFSGHQFPNYSSELNVNALLLGDSALYLCASSLVAGGQEKLFFGSGTQLSVL.

The chain recombines TRBV27 with TRBJ2-1, with 10 bases that match TRBD1. The CDR3 covers 15 residues. Germline trimming cut 4 bases from V and 2 bases from J; bases unmatched to any gene: 2. Looked up from germline, CDR1 is MNHEY and CDR2 is SMNVEV (reference sequence). In DNA form, the CDR3 reads TGTGCCAGCAGTTGGGGACAGGGGACCTACAATGAGCAGTTCTTC. Its protein product is CASSWGQGTYNEQFF.

There are a few counts of this clone. This rearrangement joins TRBV4-1 to TRBJ2-3; 8 bases are shared with TRBD1. There are 14 residues in the CDR3. The V segment lost 4 bases and the J segment 4 bases; nucleotides outside the gene matches: 4. Germline CDR1 is MGHRA and CDR2 is YSYEKL. Here the CDR3 reads CASSRGQGPDTQYF. The CDR3 DNA follows: TGCGCCAGCAGCCGAGGACAGGGTCCAGATACGCAGTATTTT.

This chain joins TRBV20-1 and TRBJ1-1; a weak D match, TRBD1 (5 bases). Germline-derived CDR1 and CDR2 are DFQATT and SNEGSKA (reference sequence). The CDR3 is 11 residues long. V was pared by 7 bases and J by 1 base, with 7 bases between. The CDR3 protein is CSDQGNTEAFF. The CDR3 DNA reads TGCAGTGATCAGGGGAACACTGAAGCTTTCTTT.

This clone has just a few counts. The chain combines TRBV27 with TRBJ2-1, with 8 bases fitting TRBD2. The CDR3 runs to 16 residues. Trimming cost V 3 bases and J 5 bases; bases outside gene matches: 9. The V gene's germline CDR1 is MNHEY and CDR2 SMNVEV (reference sequence). This CDR3 reads CASSLLSGSHHNEQFF. The DNA for the CDR3 is TGTGCCAGCAGTTTGTTGAGCGGGAGTCACCACAATGAGCAGTTCTTC.

This clone was seen only a few times. The chain carries TRBV19 and TRBJ1-5; 8 positions match TRBD1. The CDR3 totals 18 residues. Germline values: CDR1 LNHDA, CDR2 SQIVND (reference sequence). V trimming: 5 bases; J trimming: 2 bases; junction bases outside the gene matches: 14. CDR3 DNA sequence: TGTGCCAGTAGTCCCGGGGAAGGACAGGGCGGTGGCAATCAGCCCCAGCATTTT. Protein product: CASSPGEGQGGGNQPQHF.

This clone was seen a few times. The genes are TRBV21-1 and TRBJ2-2; the listed D gene, TRBD1, was not tested against the DNA. TRBV21-1 is an annotated pseudogene. This CDR3 is built from 17 residues. Here the CDR3 reads CASSTHRDSEITGELFF. The CDR3 DNA reads TGTGCCAGCAGCACCCACCGGGACAGTGAAATTACCGGGGAGCTGTTTTTT.

The CDR3 loop reads CASGGSTDTQYF. DNA of the CDR3: TGTGCCAGCGGCGGGAGCACAGATACGCAGTATTTT. The rearrangement links TRBV6-6 to TRBJ2-3; possibly TRBD2 for D (5 bases). CDR1 is MNHNY, CDR2 SVGAGI, per germline (reference sequence). This CDR3 is 12 amino acids long. V was pared by 8 bases and J by 0 bases, with 6 bases between.

This chain links TRBV15 with TRBJ2-2; the match to TRBD1 covers 7 bases. The length of the CDR3 is 16 residues. V gave up 5 bases and J gave up 0 bases; unmatched junction bases: 6. The V gene's germline CDR1 is LNHNV and CDR2 YYDKDF (reference sequence). CDR3 amino acids: CATSSSGTANTGELFF. CDR3 DNA sequence: TGTGCCACCAGCTCCTCCGGGACAGCGAACACCGGGGAGCTGTTTTTT.

A few counts support this clone. The chain combines TRBV7-6 with TRBJ2-3; no firm D call. Trimming cost V 0 bases and J 5 bases, with 15 bases left between them. The CDR3 loop spans 16 amino acids. Germline V lookup: CDR1 SGHVS, CDR2 FNYEAQ. This CDR3 is CASSLALAVNRDTQYF. Here the CDR3 DNA reads TGTGCCAGCAGCTTAGCGCTGGCAGTGAATCGAGATACGCAGTATTTT.